This T cell receptor (beta chain) was documented in a study of beta chain features in type 1 diabetes. The CDR3 length is 17 residues. V dropped 1 base and J dropped 4; count of bases not matched to a gene: 7. Germline loops: CDR1 SGHRS, CDR2 YFSETQ. A few counts support this clone. Its specificity is not known. A single heparinised draw of roughly 110 mL on average was taken per donor. Study-wide findings and caveats: Fewer junction insertions and more nucleotide deletions appeared in type 1 diabetes patients. When Type 1 diabetes patients were examined, their TCRB CDR3s proved moderately but significantly shorter in all four CD4+ subsets. Naive, central memory and Treg TCRB repertoires appeared more alike in patients than in healthy donors.

The entirety of the isolated RNA underwent reverse transcription, so expressed TCRB transcripts were sequenced. Each sample of naive, central memory or regulatory T cells had, on average, around 4 million reads. Data came from immunoSEQ multiplex PCR; TCRdb stores just in-frame clones and leaves some out. This sample has roughly 700,000 clones, with roughly 13% found just once. The sample taken for sequencing was naive CD4+ T cells from blood. The chain employs TRBV5-1 and TRBJ2-1; 11 positions agree with TRBD2. The sequence came from a young man with type 1 diabetes. CDR3 bases: TGCGCCAGCAGCTTGAAAGGACTAGCGGGCACTTACAATGAGCAGTTCTTC. Translation: CASSLKGLAGTYNEQFF. The full variable domain, in which reference TRBV5-1 and TRBJ2-1 provide the parts outside the CDR3, is KAGVTQTPRYLIKTRGQQVTLSCSPISGHRSVSWYQQTPGQGLQFLFEYFSETQRNKGNFPGRFSGRQFSNSRSEMNVSTLELGDSALYLCASSLKGLAGTYNEQFFGPGTRLTVL.